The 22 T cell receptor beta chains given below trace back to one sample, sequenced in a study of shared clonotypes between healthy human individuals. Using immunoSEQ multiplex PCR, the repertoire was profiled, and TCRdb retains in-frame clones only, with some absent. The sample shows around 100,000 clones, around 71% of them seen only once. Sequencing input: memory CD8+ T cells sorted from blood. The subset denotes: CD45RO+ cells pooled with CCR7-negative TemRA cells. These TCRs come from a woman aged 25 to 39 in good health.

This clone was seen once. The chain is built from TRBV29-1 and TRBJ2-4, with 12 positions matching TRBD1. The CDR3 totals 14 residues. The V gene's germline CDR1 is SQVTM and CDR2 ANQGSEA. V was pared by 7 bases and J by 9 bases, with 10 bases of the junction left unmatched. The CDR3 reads CSATKGQGASIQYF. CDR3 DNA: TGCAGCGCCACAAAGGGACAGGGGGCGAGCATTCAGTACTTC.

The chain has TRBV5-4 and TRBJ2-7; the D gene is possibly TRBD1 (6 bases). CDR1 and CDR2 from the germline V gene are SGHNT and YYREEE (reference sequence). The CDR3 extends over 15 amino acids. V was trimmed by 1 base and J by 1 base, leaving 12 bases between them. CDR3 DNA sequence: TGTGCCAGCAGCTTGTGGACAGCCACATCCTACGAGCAGTACTTC. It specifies CASSLWTATSYEQYF.

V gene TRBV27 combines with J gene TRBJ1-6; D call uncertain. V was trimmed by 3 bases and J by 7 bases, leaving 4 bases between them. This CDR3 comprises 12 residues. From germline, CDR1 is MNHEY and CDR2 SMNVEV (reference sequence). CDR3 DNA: TGTGCCAGCAGTTTCTCCAATTCACCCCTCCACTTT. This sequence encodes CASSFSNSPLHF.

The CDR3 protein is CASIVDRGYEQYF. The CDR3, as DNA: TGTGCCAGCATCGTAGACAGGGGCTACGAGCAGTACTTC. The rearrangement joins TRBV6-1 to TRBJ2-7; 8 nucleotides align to TRBD1. Looked up from germline, CDR1 is MNHNS and CDR2 is SASEGT. V dropped 7 bases and J dropped 3; count of bases not matched to a gene: 5. This CDR3 is built from 13 residues.

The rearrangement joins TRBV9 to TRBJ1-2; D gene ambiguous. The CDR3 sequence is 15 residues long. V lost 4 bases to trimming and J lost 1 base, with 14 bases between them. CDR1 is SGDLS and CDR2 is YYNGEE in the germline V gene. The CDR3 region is CASSLSGQRNYGYTF. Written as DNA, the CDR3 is TGTGCCAGCAGCCTAAGCGGGCAGCGTAACTATGGCTACACCTTC.

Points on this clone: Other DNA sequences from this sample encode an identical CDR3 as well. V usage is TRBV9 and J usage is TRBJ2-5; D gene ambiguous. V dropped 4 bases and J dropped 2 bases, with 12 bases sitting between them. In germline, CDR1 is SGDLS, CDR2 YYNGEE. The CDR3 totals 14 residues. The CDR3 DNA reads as TGTGCCAGCAGCCCGGGTGGGTCGCAAGAGACCCAGTACTTC. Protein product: CASSPGGSQETQYF. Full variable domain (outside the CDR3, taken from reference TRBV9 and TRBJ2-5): DSGVTQTPKHLITATGQRVTLRCSPRSGDLSVYWYQQSLDQGLQFLIQYYNGEERAKGNILERFSAQQFPDLHSELNLSSLELGDSALYFCASSPGGSQETQYFGPGTRLLVL.

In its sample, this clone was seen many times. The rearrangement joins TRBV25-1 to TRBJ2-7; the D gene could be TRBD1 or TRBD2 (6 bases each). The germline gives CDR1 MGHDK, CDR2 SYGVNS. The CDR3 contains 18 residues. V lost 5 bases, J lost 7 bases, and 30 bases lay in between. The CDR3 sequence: CASSNPSGAGKGVGEQYF. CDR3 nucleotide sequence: TGTGCCAGCAGTAACCCGTCGGGGGCTGGGAAGGGGGTAGGGGAGCAGTACTTC.

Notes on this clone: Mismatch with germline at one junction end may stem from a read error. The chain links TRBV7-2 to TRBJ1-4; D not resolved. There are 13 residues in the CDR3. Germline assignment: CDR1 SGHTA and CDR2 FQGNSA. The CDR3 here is CASGLMMGEKLFF. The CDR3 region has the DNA TGTGCCAGCGGCTTGATGATGGGTGAAAAACTGTTTTTT.

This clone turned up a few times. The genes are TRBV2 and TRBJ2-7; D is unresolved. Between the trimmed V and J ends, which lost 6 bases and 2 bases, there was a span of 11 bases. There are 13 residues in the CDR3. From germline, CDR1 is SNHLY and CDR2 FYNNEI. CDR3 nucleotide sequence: TGTGCCAGCAGGCCCCCAGAGCCCTACGAGCAGTACTTC. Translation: CASRPPEPYEQYF.

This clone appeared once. The CDR3 region has the DNA TGTGCCAGCGCGGGAGGGCCACCCCCTCTTTTATACGAGCAGTACTTC. It translates to CASAGGPPPLLYEQYF. J is TRBJ2-7 and V is TRBV2; 9 nucleotides match TRBD2. V lost 8 bases, J lost 4 bases, and 15 bases stayed unmatched. CDR1 is SNHLY, CDR2 FYNNEI, per germline. This CDR3 contains 16 residues. The complete variable domain, with remaining parts taken from reference TRBV2 and TRBJ2-7, reads EPEVTQTPSHQVTQMGQEVILRCVPISNHLYFYWYRQILGQKVEFLVSFYNNEISEKSEIFDDQFSVERPDGSNFTLKIRSTKLEDSAMYFCASAGGPPPLLYEQYFGPGTRLTVT.

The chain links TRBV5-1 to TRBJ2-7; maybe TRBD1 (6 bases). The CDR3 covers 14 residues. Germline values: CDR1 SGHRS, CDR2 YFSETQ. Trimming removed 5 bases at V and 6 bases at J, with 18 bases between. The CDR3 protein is CASRLRGTCCEQYF. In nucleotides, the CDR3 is TGCGCCAGCAGGCTCAGGGGAACCTGTTGCGAGCAGTACTTC.

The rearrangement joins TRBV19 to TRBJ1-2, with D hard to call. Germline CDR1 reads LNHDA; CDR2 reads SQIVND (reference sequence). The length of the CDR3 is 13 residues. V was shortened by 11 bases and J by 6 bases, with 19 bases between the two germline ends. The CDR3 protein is CAVTQEKGHGYTF. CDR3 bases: TGTGCCGTCACGCAGGAGAAAGGACATGGCTACACCTTC. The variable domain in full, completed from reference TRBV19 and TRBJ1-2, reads DGGITQSPKYLFRKEGQNVTLSCEQNLNHDAMYWYRQDPGQGLRLIYYSQIVNDFQKGDIAEGYSVSREKKESFPLTVTSAQKNPTAFYLCAVTQEKGHGYTFGSGTRLTVV.

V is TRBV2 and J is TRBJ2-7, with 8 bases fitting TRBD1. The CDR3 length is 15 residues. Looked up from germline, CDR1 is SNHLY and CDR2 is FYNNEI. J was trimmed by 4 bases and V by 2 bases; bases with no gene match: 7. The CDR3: CASSEQGASSYEQYF. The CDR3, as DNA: TGTGCCAGCAGTGAACAGGGGGCCAGCTCTTACGAGCAGTACTTC.

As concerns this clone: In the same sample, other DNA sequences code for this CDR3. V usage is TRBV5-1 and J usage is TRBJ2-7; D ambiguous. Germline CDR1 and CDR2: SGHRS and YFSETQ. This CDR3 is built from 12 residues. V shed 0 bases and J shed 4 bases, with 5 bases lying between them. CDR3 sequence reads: CASSLGGYEQYF. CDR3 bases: TGCGCCAGCAGCTTGGGAGGATACGAGCAGTACTTC.

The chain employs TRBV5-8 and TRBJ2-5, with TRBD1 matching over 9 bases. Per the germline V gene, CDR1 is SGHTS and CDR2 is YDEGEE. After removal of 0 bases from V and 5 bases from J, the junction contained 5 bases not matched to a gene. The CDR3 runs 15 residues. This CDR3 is CASSLDRGRWETQYF. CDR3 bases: TGTGCCAGCAGCTTGGACAGGGGGCGATGGGAGACCCAGTACTTC.

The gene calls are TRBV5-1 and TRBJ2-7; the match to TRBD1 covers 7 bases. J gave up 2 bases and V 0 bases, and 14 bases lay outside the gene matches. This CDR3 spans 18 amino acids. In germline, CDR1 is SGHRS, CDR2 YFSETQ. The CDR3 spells CASSLEKGTVHLTYEQYF. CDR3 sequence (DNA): TGCGCCAGCAGCTTGGAGAAAGGGACAGTACACCTGACCTACGAGCAGTACTTC.

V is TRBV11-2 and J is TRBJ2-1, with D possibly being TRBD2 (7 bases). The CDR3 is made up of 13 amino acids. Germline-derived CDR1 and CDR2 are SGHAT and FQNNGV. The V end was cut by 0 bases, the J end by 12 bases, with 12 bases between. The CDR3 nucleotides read TGTGCCAGCAGCTTAGATGGGAGGGGGTCGCAGTTCTTC. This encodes CASSLDGRGSQFF.

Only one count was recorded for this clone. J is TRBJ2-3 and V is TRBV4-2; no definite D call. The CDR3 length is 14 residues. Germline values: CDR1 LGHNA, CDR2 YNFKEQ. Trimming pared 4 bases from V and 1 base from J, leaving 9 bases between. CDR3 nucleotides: TGTGCCAGCAGCCTCGGACGGGGCACAGATACGCAGTATTTT. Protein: CASSLGRGTDTQYF.

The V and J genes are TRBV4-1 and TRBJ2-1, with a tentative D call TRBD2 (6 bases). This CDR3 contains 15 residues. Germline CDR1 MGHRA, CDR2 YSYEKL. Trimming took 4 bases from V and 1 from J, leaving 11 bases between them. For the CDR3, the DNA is TGCGCCAGCAGCCCCCTCGGGAGTTCCTACAATGAGCAGTTCTTC. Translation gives CASSPLGSSYNEQFF.

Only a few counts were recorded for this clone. CDR3 nucleotides: TGTGCCAGCAGTTTAGTCCGAGAGGATAAGCAGTACTTC. Translating it yields CASSLVREDKQYF. The V gene is TRBV27, the J gene TRBJ2-5; D remains ambiguous. Looked up from germline, CDR1 is MNHEY and CDR2 is SMNVEV (reference sequence). CDR3 length equals 13 residues. Between the trimmed V and J ends, which lost 2 bases and 11 bases, there was a span of 15 bases.

CDR3: CASRQGTARSYEQYF. In DNA, the CDR3 is TGTGCCAGCAGACAAGGGACAGCACGCTCCTACGAGCAGTACTTC. The chain links TRBV21-1 to TRBJ2-7; the table's TRBD1 call for D was not verified on the DNA. TRBV21-1 is deemed a pseudogene. The CDR3 covers 15 residues.

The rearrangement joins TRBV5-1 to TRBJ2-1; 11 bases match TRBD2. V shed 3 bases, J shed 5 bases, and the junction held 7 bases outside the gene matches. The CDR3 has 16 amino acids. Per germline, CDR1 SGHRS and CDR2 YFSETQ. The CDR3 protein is CASSWEPGLADNEQFF. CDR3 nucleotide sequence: TGCGCCAGCAGCTGGGAACCGGGACTAGCGGACAATGAGCAGTTCTTC.